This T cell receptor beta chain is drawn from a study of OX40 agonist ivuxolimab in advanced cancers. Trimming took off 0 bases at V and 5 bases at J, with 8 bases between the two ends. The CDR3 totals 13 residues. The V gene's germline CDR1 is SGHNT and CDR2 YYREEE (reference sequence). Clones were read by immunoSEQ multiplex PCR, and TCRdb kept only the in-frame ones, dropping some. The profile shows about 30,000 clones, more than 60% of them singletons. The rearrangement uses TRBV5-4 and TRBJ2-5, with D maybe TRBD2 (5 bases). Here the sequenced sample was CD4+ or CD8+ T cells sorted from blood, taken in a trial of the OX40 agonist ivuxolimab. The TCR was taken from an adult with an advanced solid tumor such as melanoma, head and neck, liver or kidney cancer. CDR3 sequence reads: CASSLAWEETQYF. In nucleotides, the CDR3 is TGTGCCAGCAGCTTGGCTTGGGAGGAGACCCAGTACTTC.